Presented here are 30 T cell receptor beta chains from one specimen sequenced in a study of blood T cell repertoires in COVID-19. Data came from immunoSEQ multiplex PCR; TCRdb stores just in-frame clones and leaves some out. Among 200,000 to 300,000 clones listed, roughly 86% were seen once. The sample comprised peripheral blood. The receptors originated from a human donor in a cohort sampled during active COVID-19.

Only one count was recorded for this clone. The V call is TRBV30, the J call TRBJ1-3; D remains ambiguous. V dropped 3 bases and J dropped 2 bases, with 11 bases sitting between them. CDR3 size: 14 residues. The V gene's germline CDR1 is GTSNPN and CDR2 SVGIG (reference sequence). The CDR3 DNA reads as TGTGCCTGGAGCCCCGGGGTCGCTGGAAACACCATATATTTT. Protein: CAWSPGVAGNTIYF.

The chain combines TRBV25-1 with TRBJ2-7, with D perhaps matching TRBD2 (6 bases). Germline CDR1 MGHDK, CDR2 SYGVNS. This CDR3 has 14 amino acids. The ends were cut back, 2 bases at V and 0 bases at J, with 8 bases in the middle. The DNA for the CDR3 is TGTGCCAGCAGTGAACCCGGGAGCTCCTACGAGCAGTACTTC. Amino acid sequence: CASSEPGSSYEQYF.

V is TRBV12-3 or TRBV12-4 and J is TRBJ2-7, with D hard to call. V was clipped by 2 bases and J by 0 bases, with 5 bases between them. The CDR3 spans 13 residues. The CDR3 DNA sequence: TGTGCCAGCAGTTTAACAGCCTCCTACGAGCAGTACTTC. Its protein product is CASSLTASYEQYF.

This chain joins TRBV30 and TRBJ1-1; D perhaps matches TRBD1 (5 bases). V was pared by 1 base and J by 2 bases, with 8 bases between. The germline V gene has CDR1 GTSNPN and CDR2 SVGIG (reference sequence). The CDR3 runs to 13 residues. CDR3 in DNA: TGTGCCTGGAGTGCCAGGGTTAACACTGAAGCTTTCTTT. It codes for CAWSARVNTEAFF.

This chain uses TRBV5-8 with TRBJ2-7; 7 bases match TRBD2. V shed 1 base, J shed 3 bases, and the junction held 13 bases outside the gene matches. The CDR3 consists of 17 residues. Germline V lookup: CDR1 SGHTS, CDR2 YDEGEE. The chain's CDR3 is CASSLNYVRGTIYEQYF. DNA for the CDR3: TGTGCCAGCAGCTTGAATTATGTGCGGGGGACTATCTACGAGCAGTACTTC.

The J gene is TRBJ2-1, the V gene TRBV9, with a tentative D call TRBD2 (5 bases). The germline CDR1 and CDR2 sequences are SGDLS and YYNGEE. The V end was cut by 0 bases, the J end by 5 bases, with 6 bases between. The CDR3 sequence is 13 residues long. The CDR3 nucleotides are TGTGCCAGCAGCGTAGGCGGGCACAATGAGCAGTTCTTC. Its protein is CASSVGGHNEQFF.

The chain joins TRBV7-9 to TRBJ2-6; TRBD1 agrees at 8 bases. With V trimmed by 4 bases and J by 2 bases, 7 bases remained unmatched. The CDR3 covers 17 residues. The germline CDR1 and CDR2 sequences are SEHNR and FQNEAQ (reference sequence). The CDR3 reads CASSSNTQGAGANVLTF. The CDR3 nucleotides read TGTGCCAGCAGCTCGAATACACAGGGGGCTGGGGCCAACGTCCTGACTTTC.

The chain employs TRBV13 and TRBJ1-1; TRBD1 aligns across 8 bases. V dropped 2 bases and J dropped 12; count of bases not matched to a gene: 2. The CDR3 is 11 residues long. The germline V gene has CDR1 PRHDT and CDR2 FYEKMQ (reference sequence). The CDR3 loop is CASSLQGATFF. Here the CDR3 DNA reads TGTGCCAGCAGCTTACAGGGGGCGACTTTCTTT. Drawing the rest from reference TRBV13 and TRBJ1-1, the complete variable domain is AAGVIQSPRHLIKEKRETATLKCYPIPRHDTVYWYQQGPGQDPQFLISFYEKMQSDKGSIPDRFSAQQFSDYHSELNMSSLELGDSALYFCASSLQGATFFGQGTRLTVV.

The CDR3 DNA follows: TGCGCCAGCAGCACCAACCCAGACTATAATTCACCCCTCCACTTT. This sequence encodes CASSTNPDYNSPLHF. The chain carries TRBV5-1 and TRBJ1-6; unclear D gene. Germline V gene data show CDR1 as SGHRS and CDR2 as YFSETQ. The CDR3 runs 15 residues. V shed 4 bases and J shed 3 bases, with 11 bases lying between them.

This rearrangement joins TRBV19 to TRBJ1-5, with D possibly being TRBD1 (5 bases). The germline V gene has CDR1 LNHDA and CDR2 SQIVND (reference sequence). The CDR3 is 15 residues long. The V end lost 4 bases, the J end lost 4 bases, and 14 bases lay between the germline ends. The CDR3 here is CASSTYTPGNQPQHF. In DNA, the CDR3 is TGTGCCAGTAGTACATATACCCCAGGGAATCAGCCCCAGCATTTT.

The CDR3, as DNA: TGTGCCAGCACCTCCGGGACAGGGACCTACGAGCAGTACTTC. This gives the protein CASTSGTGTYEQYF. The genes are TRBV7-9 and TRBJ2-7; TRBD1 matches 9 bases. Per germline, CDR1 SEHNR and CDR2 FQNEAQ (reference sequence). This CDR3 has 14 amino acids. V gave up 7 bases and J gave up 2 bases; unmatched junction bases: 6.

This rearrangement joins TRBV19 to TRBJ1-2, with TRBD1 matching over 7 bases. CDR1 is LNHDA, CDR2 SQIVND, per germline (reference sequence). With 3 bases clipped from V and 4 bases from J, the junction kept 5 bases outside the gene matches. The CDR3 runs to 14 residues. The CDR3 DNA reads TGTGCCAGTAGTATCGGGACAGTTGTCTATGGCTACACCTTC. As protein: CASSIGTVVYGYTF.

V is TRBV5-4 and J is TRBJ1-1, with D perhaps matching TRBD1 (5 bases). The CDR3 extends over 13 amino acids. Germline CDR1 SGHNT, CDR2 YYREEE (reference sequence). Trimming took 9 bases from V and 4 from J, leaving 16 bases between them. Written as DNA, the CDR3 is TGTGCCAACAAAGGGGTGCGGTCCACTGAAGCTTTCTTT. This gives the protein CANKGVRSTEAFF. Looking up the rest from reference TRBV5-4 and TRBJ1-1 gives the full variable domain: ETGVTQSPTHLIKTRGQQVTLRCSSQSGHNTVSWYQQALGQGPQFIFQYYREEENGRGNFPPRFSGLQFPNYSSELNVNALELDDSALYLCANKGVRSTEAFFGQGTRLTVV.

The J gene is TRBJ1-5, the V gene TRBV15, with 10 positions matching TRBD1. Unmatched junction bases numbered 15, after V lost 3 bases and J lost 7 bases. CDR3 length equals 18 residues. CDR1 is LNHNV and CDR2 is YYDKDF in the germline V gene (reference sequence). The CDR3 nucleotides are TGTGCCACCAGCAGGACAGACAGGGGGCGCATGATTTCGCAGCCCCAGCATTTT. Translation gives CATSRTDRGRMISQPQHF.

The sample holds one count of this clone. The genes are TRBV5-8 and TRBJ1-5; D gene unclear. Germline CDR1 is SGHTS and CDR2 is YDEGEE. The CDR3 runs to 13 residues. V dropped 5 bases and J dropped 4 bases, with 10 bases sitting between them. CDR3: CASRPGWNQPQHF. The CDR3 bases are TGTGCCAGCAGACCGGGATGGAATCAGCCCCAGCATTTT.

The genes are TRBV7-2 and TRBJ2-7, with 9 bases lining up with TRBD1. The CDR3 spans 15 residues. Germline assignment: CDR1 SGHTA and CDR2 FQGNSA. V lost 0 bases to trimming and J lost 3 bases; unmatched junction nucleotides: 3. CDR3 DNA sequence: TGTGCCAGCAGCTTAGCGACAGGGGGAGGCTACGAGCAGTACTTC. Protein product: CASSLATGGGYEQYF.

The chain recombines TRBV27 with TRBJ2-7; weak D call: TRBD1 (5 bases). V was trimmed by 6 bases and J by 0 bases, leaving 12 bases between them. The germline gives CDR1 MNHEY, CDR2 SMNVEV (reference sequence). This CDR3 contains 14 residues. CDR3: CASSLRGNSYEQYF. CDR3 in DNA: TGTGCCAGCAGCCTTAGGGGAAACTCCTACGAGCAGTACTTC.

V usage is TRBV7-2 and J usage is TRBJ1-6; 7 bases map to TRBD1. CDR1 is SGHTA, CDR2 FQGNSA, per germline. Germline trimming cut 3 bases from V and 7 bases from J; bases unmatched to any gene: 6. CDR3 length: 15 amino acids. The DNA of the CDR3 is TGTGCCAGCAGCTTCACCGGGACAGAGAATTCACCCCTCCACTTT. Its translation is CASSFTGTENSPLHF. The whole variable domain, filled in from reference TRBV7-2 and TRBJ1-6, reads GAGVSQSPSNKVTEKGKDVELRCDPISGHTALYWYRQSLGQGLEFLIYFQGNSAPDKSGLPSDRFSAERTGGSVSTLTIQRTQQEDSAVYLCASSFTGTENSPLHFGNGTRLTVT.

V gene TRBV14 combines with J gene TRBJ2-7, with TRBD2 matching 7 bases. The junction had 2 bases not matched to a gene; V was cut back by 3 bases and J by 6 bases. CDR1 SGHDN and CDR2 FVKESK come from the germline V gene. The CDR3 sequence is 12 residues long. The CDR3 DNA is TGTGCCAGCAGCCAGGGGAGGGGCGAGCAGTACTTC. This translates into CASSQGRGEQYF.

This rearrangement joins TRBV28 to TRBJ1-2, with TRBD1 matching over 7 bases. The V gene's germline CDR1 is MDHEN and CDR2 SYDVKM. This CDR3 spans 13 amino acids. J gave up 4 bases and V 6 bases, and 5 bases lay outside the gene matches. The CDR3 is CASSSGTAYGYTF. CDR3 nucleotide sequence: TGTGCCAGCAGCTCCGGGACAGCCTATGGCTACACCTTC.

J is TRBJ2-3 and V is TRBV28; 9 bases agree with TRBD2. CDR1 MDHEN and CDR2 SYDVKM come from the germline V gene. This CDR3 has 16 amino acids. Trimming at V came to 3 bases and at J to 5 bases, leaving 9 bases not matched to a gene. The CDR3 is CASSFLQREVVDTQYF. The CDR3 DNA reads as TGTGCCAGCAGTTTCCTTCAGCGGGAGGTGGTAGATACGCAGTATTTT.

The chain recombines TRBV10-2 with TRBJ1-1; D is possibly TRBD1 (6 bases). Trimming stripped 5 bases from V and 0 bases from J, with 13 bases between. Per the germline V gene, CDR1 is WSHSY and CDR2 is SAAADI. This CDR3 is 15 amino acids long. CDR3 region: CASSWDTGMNTEAFF. The CDR3 DNA is TGCGCCAGCAGTTGGGACACCGGCATGAACACTGAAGCTTTCTTT.

This clone has a handful of counts. This sequence joins TRBV4-1 and TRBJ1-5, with 8 bases identical to TRBD1. Looked up from germline, CDR1 is MGHRA and CDR2 is YSYEKL. The CDR3 is 13 amino acids. V dropped 5 bases and J dropped 5; count of bases not matched to a gene: 2. The CDR3 DNA reads as TGCGCCAGCAGCGCGGACAGGGATCAGCCCCAGCATTTT. Amino acid sequence: CASSADRDQPQHF.

This chain links TRBV7-2 with TRBJ2-1; TRBD2 matches 13 bases. This CDR3 spans 16 amino acids. Trimming at V came to 3 bases and at J to 6 bases, leaving 5 bases not matched to a gene. The germline V gene encodes CDR1 SGHTA and CDR2 FQGNSA. The CDR3 DNA sequence: TGTGCCAGCAGCTTTCAACTAGCGGGAGGGCGCAATGAGCAGTTCTTC. The encoded protein is CASSFQLAGGRNEQFF.

The rearrangement joins TRBV7-2 to TRBJ2-1; the match to TRBD1 covers 10 bases. The length of the CDR3 is 16 residues. J gave up 3 bases and V 2 bases, and 4 bases lay outside the gene matches. Germline V lookup: CDR1 SGHTA, CDR2 FQGNSA. The CDR3 bases are TGTGCCAGCAGCTTACCGGGGGACAGGGGCTACAATGAGCAGTTCTTC. This sequence encodes CASSLPGDRGYNEQFF.

The genes are TRBV7-6 and TRBJ1-1; 8 bases are a match to TRBD1. Germline V CDR1 and CDR2: SGHVS, FNYEAQ. This CDR3 has 15 amino acids. The V and J ends lost 1 base and 5 bases, in that order; junction bases with no gene match: 6. As DNA, the CDR3 is TGTGCCAGCAGCTTAGAGGACAGGGCAGGGACTGAAGCTTTCTTT. This sequence encodes CASSLEDRAGTEAFF. The entire variable domain, with the rest obtained from reference TRBV7-6 and TRBJ1-1, is as follows: GAGVSQSPRYKVTKRGQDVALRCDPISGHVSLYWYRQALGQGPEFLTYFNYEAQQDKSGLPNDRFSAERPEGSISTLTIQRTEQRDSAMYRCASSLEDRAGTEAFFGQGTRLTVV.

A few counts support this clone. The chain is built from TRBV30 and TRBJ1-3; perhaps TRBD1 as D (6 bases). This CDR3 region has 14 residues. Trimming shortened V by 4 bases and J by 0 bases, and 10 bases separated the two germline ends. Germline lookup yields CDR1 GTSNPN and CDR2 SVGIG (reference sequence). The CDR3 is CAWTRGSSGNTIYF. The CDR3 DNA sequence: TGTGCCTGGACGAGGGGGAGCTCTGGAAACACCATATATTTT.

The gene calls are TRBV6-5 and TRBJ1-2; 10 positions agree with TRBD1. The CDR3 runs to 15 residues. Trimming took 5 bases from V and 3 from J; bases not matched to a gene: 6. Germline assignment: CDR1 MNHEY and CDR2 SVGAGI. The CDR3 spells CASSNRDRGDYGYTF. CDR3 sequence (DNA): TGTGCCAGCAGTAACCGGGACAGGGGCGACTATGGCTACACCTTC.

The chain employs TRBV19 and TRBJ2-7, with 11 positions matching TRBD1. This CDR3 region has 15 residues. Germline CDR1 is LNHDA and CDR2 is SQIVND (reference sequence). The ends lost 5 bases at V and 2 bases at J; junction bases unmatched: 5. The CDR3 loop is CASSLQGQGAYEQYF. The CDR3 DNA follows: TGTGCCAGTAGTCTACAGGGACAGGGGGCCTACGAGCAGTACTTC.

This chain uses TRBV7-9 with TRBJ1-1, with D uncertain. Germline CDR1 reads SEHNR; CDR2 reads FQNEAQ (reference sequence). Trimming cost V 5 bases and J 4 bases, with 8 bases left between them. The CDR3 covers 12 residues. This CDR3 reads CASSLLVTEAFF. DNA of the CDR3: TGTGCCAGCAGCCTACTGGTCACTGAAGCTTTCTTT.